The 12 T cell receptor beta chains below come from one sample, sequenced in a study of T cell changes during pregnancy in multiple sclerosis. Profiling relied on immunoSEQ multiplex PCR, and the TCRdb table lists in-frame clones only, not all of them. The sample has roughly 99,000 clones, about 91% seen once. The source material was peripheral blood, sampled after pregnancy. Every receptor here comes from a female donor in good health, enrolled as a control in a pregnancy study.

The chain joins TRBV27 to TRBJ2-7; 11 bases are a match to TRBD2. Trimming at V came to 6 bases and at J to 3 bases, leaving 4 bases not matched to a gene. This CDR3 spans 14 amino acids. Germline lookup yields CDR1 MNHEY and CDR2 SMNVEV (reference sequence). The CDR3 sequence: CASRIAGGVYEQYF. The CDR3 DNA reads TGTGCCAGCAGAATAGCGGGAGGGGTCTACGAGCAGTACTTC.

This chain connects TRBV7-9 to TRBJ2-2; D is ambiguous. CDR1 is SEHNR, CDR2 FQNEAQ, per germline (reference sequence). V was trimmed by 3 bases and J by 4 bases, leaving 12 bases between them. The CDR3 loop spans 15 amino acids. CDR3 region: CASSFSRPSTGELFF. The CDR3 DNA is TGTGCCAGCAGCTTCTCGAGGCCGAGCACCGGGGAGCTGTTTTTT.

J is TRBJ1-1 and V is TRBV6-1; 7 positions agree with TRBD1. The CDR3 totals 14 residues. From germline, CDR1 is MNHNS and CDR2 SASEGT. V lost 6 bases and J lost 5; bases outside the gene matches: 9. Here the CDR3 DNA reads TGTGCCAGCAGCTTCGGACAGGAAGGGACTGAAGCTTTCTTT. Protein: CASSFGQEGTEAFF.

V is TRBV29-1 and J is TRBJ1-2; 7 positions match TRBD1. The J segment lost 4 bases and the V segment lost 5 bases, leaving 22 bases of the junction unmatched. The V gene's germline CDR1 is SQVTM and CDR2 ANQGSEA. The CDR3 spans 18 residues. The CDR3 region has the DNA TGCAGCGTTCGGGACAGACTTTTCACCCCGTCACGACTCTATGGCTACACCTTC. Translation: CSVRDRLFTPSRLYGYTF.

The chain links TRBV15 to TRBJ1-5; 11 bases fit TRBD1. The CDR3 is made up of 16 amino acids. CDR1 LNHNV and CDR2 YYDKDF come from the germline V gene (reference sequence). V was clipped by 5 bases and J by 3 bases; unmatched bases: 6. CDR3 loop: CATSEGTGGPNQPQHF. The DNA for the CDR3 is TGTGCCACCAGCGAGGGGACAGGGGGGCCCAATCAGCCCCAGCATTTT.

The chain joins TRBV19 to TRBJ1-2; weak D call: TRBD1 (5 bases). The CDR3 consists of 14 residues. V lost 8 bases and J lost 3, with 16 bases in between. In germline, CDR1 is LNHDA, CDR2 SQIVND (reference sequence). The CDR3, as DNA: TGTGCCAGTTTTACAGGAGTTGATGACTATGGCTACACCTTC. This gives the protein CASFTGVDDYGYTF.

The chain combines TRBV13 with TRBJ2-7; tentative D call: TRBD1 (5 bases). CDR1 is PRHDT, CDR2 FYEKMQ, per germline (reference sequence). V shed 3 bases and J shed 3 bases, with 6 bases lying between them. The CDR3 spans 12 residues. This CDR3 reads CASSFRVYEQYF. CDR3 nucleotide sequence: TGTGCCAGCAGCTTCAGGGTCTACGAGCAGTACTTC.

This chain links TRBV2 with TRBJ2-1, with D possibly TRBD2 on 6 matching bases. V was clipped by 8 bases and J by 6 bases, with 11 bases between them. The CDR3 has 12 amino acids. Germline values: CDR1 SNHLY, CDR2 FYNNEI. CDR3 nucleotide sequence: TGTGCCAGCCTAGCGACTCTCAATGAGCAGTTCTTC. Translated, it gives CASLATLNEQFF.

The J gene is TRBJ1-1, the V gene TRBV2; D might be TRBD1 (5 bases). The CDR3 sequence is 13 residues long. CDR1 is SNHLY and CDR2 is FYNNEI in the germline V gene. Between the trimmed V and J ends, which lost 7 bases and 6 bases, there was a span of 15 bases. This chain's CDR3 is CASNNRRAAEAFF. In DNA form, the CDR3 reads TGTGCCAGCAACAATCGCAGGGCGGCTGAAGCTTTCTTT.

This chain uses TRBV5-6 with TRBJ1-1; 7 bases match TRBD1. V lost 4 bases and J lost 4; bases outside the gene matches: 13. CDR1 and CDR2 from the germline V gene are SGHDT and YYEEEE. The CDR3 runs to 16 residues. CDR3 sequence reads: CASSDTHLTGPTEAFF. CDR3 DNA sequence: TGTGCCAGCAGCGACACCCACTTGACAGGGCCCACTGAAGCTTTCTTT.

V is TRBV6-5 and J is TRBJ2-3; D is ambiguous. Germline CDR1 MNHEY, CDR2 SVGAGI. CDR3 length equals 15 residues. The V gene lost 0 bases and the J gene lost 1 base, with 8 bases spanning the gap. As DNA, the CDR3 is TGTGCCAGCAGTTACTCCCCCGGAGGCACAGATACGCAGTATTTT. This encodes CASSYSPGGTDTQYF.

The rearrangement links TRBV6-5 to TRBJ2-1, with 8 bases that match TRBD2. The germline V gene has CDR1 MNHEY and CDR2 SVGAGI. The CDR3 contains 16 residues. J gave up 4 bases and V 3 bases, and 8 bases lay outside the gene matches. CDR3 residues: CASSYLTSGSYNEQFF. The CDR3 nucleotides read TGTGCCAGCAGTTATTTAACTAGCGGATCGTACAATGAGCAGTTCTTC.